Listed below are T cell receptor beta chains from one sample, sequenced in a study of T cells after yellow fever vaccination. TCRdb reprocessed the 5' RACE reads with MiXCR, giving one entry per CDR3 protein. The data contain 300,000 or so distinct CDR3 sequences, 8.1% of them singletons. Sequencing used PBMCs, obtained roughly 46 days after the first yellow fever vaccination. These receptors were taken from a man between 18 and 35 years old who received the YFV17D yellow fever vaccine. Both conserved end residues are part of each CDR3. The D gene is left open where the match is weak. Only part of the rows carry a size: once, few, many, or a class if the clone is expanded.

>TRBV20-1|NA|few|TRBJ1-5
TGCAGTGCTAGAGATCGGGGGTCCCTTAGCAATCAGCCCCAGCATTTT
CSARDRGSLSNQPQHF
>TRBV29-1|NA|NA|TRBJ1-1
TGCAGCGTTGGGACGAACACTGAAGCTTTCTTT
CSVGTNTEAFF
>TRBV20-1|NA|NA|TRBJ2-3
TGCAGTGCTATTACTTCTAGCACAGATACGCAGTATTTT
CSAITSSTDTQYF
>TRBV20-1|NA|few|TRBJ1-6
TGCAGTGCTAGAGCCCCCAGAGAGAATTCACCCCTCCACTTT
CSARAPRENSPLHF
>TRBV7-2|TRBD2|many|TRBJ2-1
TGTGCCAGCAGCCCCAGACTAGCGGGGGGGCGGAATGAGCAGTTCTTC
CASSPRLAGGRNEQFF
>TRBV6-1|NA|few|TRBJ1-1
TGTGCCAGCAGCGGACCGGGAAACACTGAAGCTTTCTTT
CASSGPGNTEAFF
>TRBV29-1|NA|NA|TRBJ2-7
TGCAGCGTTGAAGATCATGCCGGGACAAGGCGCGAGCAGTACTTC
CSVEDHAGTRREQYF
>TRBV20-1|NA|few|TRBJ2-3
TGCAGTGCTAGAGGAGGGGGGATGGGAGATACGCAGTATTTT
CSARGGGMGDTQYF
>TRBV7-2|NA|many|TRBJ2-5
TGTGCCAGCAGCTCGTACCAAGAGACCCAGTACTTC
CASSSYQETQYF
>TRBV20-1|NA|NA|TRBJ1-1
TGCAGAAGTGAGGAGAACACTGAAGCTTTCTTT
CRSEENTEAFF
>TRBV20-1|NA|few|TRBJ2-4
TGCAGTGCTCCCACCGCGGCGAACATTCAGTACTTC
CSAPTAANIQYF
>TRBV3-1|NA|few|TRBJ1-5
TGTGCCAGCAGCCAAGATTCTCGGGCGTCGCCCCAGCATTTT
CASSQDSRASPQHF
>TRBV6-5|TRBD1|NA|TRBJ1-1
TGTGCCAGCAGGACAGGGTTCGCTGCTTTCTTT
CASRTGFAAFF
>TRBV10-3|NA|many|TRBJ1-4
TGTGCCGCTGGGAACAGCCTACGATCTAATGAAAAACTGTTTTTT
CAAGNSLRSNEKLFF
>TRBV5-1|TRBD1|NA|TRBJ2-3
TGCGCCAGCAGCAAAAGGGGACAGGGAGTTACAGATACGCAGTATTTT
CASSKRGQGVTDTQYF